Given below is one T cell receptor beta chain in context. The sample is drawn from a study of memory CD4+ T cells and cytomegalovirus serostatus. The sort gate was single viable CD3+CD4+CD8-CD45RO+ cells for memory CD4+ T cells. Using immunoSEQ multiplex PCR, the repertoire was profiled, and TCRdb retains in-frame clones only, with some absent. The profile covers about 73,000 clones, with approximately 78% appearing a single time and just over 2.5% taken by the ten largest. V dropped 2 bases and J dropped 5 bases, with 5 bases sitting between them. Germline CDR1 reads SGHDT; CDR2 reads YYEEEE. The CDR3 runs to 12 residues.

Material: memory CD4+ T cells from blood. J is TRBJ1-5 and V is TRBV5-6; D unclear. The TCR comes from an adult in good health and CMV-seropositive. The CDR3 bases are TGTGCCAGCAGCTTTCTCCATCAGCCCCAGCATTTT. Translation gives CASSFLHQPQHF.